Listed below are T cell receptor beta chains from one sample, sequenced in a study of OX40 agonist ivuxolimab in advanced cancers. Measured with immunoSEQ multiplex PCR; TCRdb has only the in-frame clones, and not every one. The sample shows over 25,000 clones, around 86% of them seen only once. Sample: CD4+ or CD8+ T cells sorted from blood, taken in a trial of the OX40 agonist ivuxolimab. The receptors were gathered from an adult with an advanced solid tumor such as melanoma, head and neck, liver or kidney cancer. The CDR3 runs from the conserved cysteine through the conserved F or W. D genes are given only for firm matches.

d_call j_call v_call cdr3_aa cdr3_nt
TRBD1 TRBJ2-3 TRBV7-9 CASSVSGTGADTQYF TGTGCCAGCAGCGTATCCGGGACAGGGGCAGATACGCAGTATTTT
. TRBJ2-7 TRBV4-1 CASSLGGLARDEQYF TGCGCCAGCAGCCTCGGAGGCTTGGCGAGGGATGAGCAGTACTTC
TRBD2 TRBJ2-7 TRBV6-1 CASSEYGSSGSYEQYF TGTGCCAGCAGTGAATACGGTTCTAGCGGGAGTTACGAGCAGTACTTC
. TRBJ2-7 TRBV5-1 CASSLEGYEQYF TGCGCCAGCAGCTTGGAGGGCTACGAGCAGTACTTC
. TRBJ2-1 TRBV13 CASSSLTLHEQFF TGTGCCAGCAGCTCCCTAACCCTTCATGAGCAGTTCTTC
. TRBJ2-3 TRBV21-1 CASPTGQVRGRFTDTQYF TGTGCCAGCCCCACAGGGCAGGTGAGGGGGCGCTTCACAGATACGCAGTATTTT
TRBD2 TRBJ2-3 TRBV28 CASSPLTSGITDTQYF TGTGCCAGCAGTCCGCTGACTAGCGGGATCACAGATACGCAGTATTTT
. TRBJ1-5 TRBV7-2 CASSPGGPYSNQPQHF TGTGCCAGCAGCCCGGGGGGGCCATATAGCAATCAGCCCCAGCATTTT
TRBD1 TRBJ2-7 TRBV7-7 CASSLGQGEYEQYF TGTGCTAGCAGCTTAGGACAGGGGGAGTACGAGCAGTACTTC
. TRBJ1-2 TRBV2 CASSEGLGGLFGYTF TGTGCCAGCAGTGAGGGTCTCGGGGGTTTATTTGGCTACACCTTC
. TRBJ1-2 TRBV10-2 CASSRASGTDPGYTF TGCGCCAGCAGTCGGGCTTCCGGGACGGACCCTGGCTACACCTTC
. TRBJ2-7 TRBV10-3 CAISEDLDGESQYF TGTGCCATCAGTGAGGATTTAGACGGGGAGTCGCAGTACTTC
. TRBJ2-7 TRBV7-2 CASSNRVHEQYF TGTGCCAGCAGCAACAGGGTTCACGAGCAGTACTTC
. TRBJ1-1 TRBV23-1 CASSQPEQAVNTEAFF TGCGCCAGCAGTCAACCCGAGCAGGCTGTTAACACTGAAGCTTTCTTT
. TRBJ2-7 TRBV19 CASTFDLTGEQYF TGTGCCAGTACCTTCGACCTTACGGGGGAGCAGTACTTC
TRBD2 TRBJ2-7 TRBV4-2 CASSQDDLAGGHLQQYF TGTGCCAGCAGCCAAGATGACTTAGCGGGGGGCCACCTCCAGCAGTACTTC